A selection of T cell receptor beta chains follows, all from one sample in a study of identical twins. MiXCR was run by TCRdb on the 5' RACE reads, yielding one entry per CDR3 protein. This sample carries 200,000 to 300,000 distinct CDR3 sequences, roughly a tenth of them seen once, and the ten largest clones take approximately 9.1%. Sample: memory T cells sorted from blood. These receptors were collected from a man over 45 in good health. Both conserved end residues are part of each CDR3. D genes are given only for firm matches. Not every row has a clone size; where given, it reads once, few, many or a size class.

J gene | V gene | clone size | D gene | CDR3 DNA | CDR3 protein
TRBJ2-2 | TRBV18 | . | . | TGTGCCAGCTCACCCCCGTCACGCACCGGGGAGCTGTTTTTT | CASSPPSRTGELFF
TRBJ2-5 | TRBV5-8 | . | . | TGTGCCAGCAGCGAGATGATTAAACAGGGTAGCCAAGAGACCCAGTACTTC | CASSEMIKQGSQETQYF
TRBJ2-5 | TRBV20-1 | . | TRBD2 | TGCAGTCCCCAGACTAGCGGGAGGGCCTCAGAGACCCAGTACTTC | CSPQTSGRASETQYF
TRBJ2-7 | TRBV6-5 | . | . | TGTGCCAGCAGTTACTCGTCAGGTGACGAGCAGTACTTC | CASSYSSGDEQYF
TRBJ2-7 | TRBV5-5 | . | . | TGTGCCAGCAGCTTGGAGTGGAACTCCTACGAGCAGTACTTC | CASSLEWNSYEQYF
TRBJ1-4 | TRBV29-1 | few | . | TGCAGCGTTGCGGCGGCCGCAACTAATGAAAAACTGTTTTTT | CSVAAAATNEKLFF
TRBJ2-7 | TRBV5-1 | . | TRBD2 | TGCGCCAGCAGCCTCCTATATAGCGGGCGGGACCTTACCTACGAGCAGTACTTC | CASSLLYSGRDLTYEQYF
TRBJ2-7 | TRBV20-1 | few | . | TGCAGTGCTAGTGCTGGGGTATACGAGCAGTACTTC | CSASAGVYEQYF
TRBJ1-1 | TRBV20-1 | many | . | TGCAGTGCTTCAGGGGCCACCATGAACACTGAAGCTTTCTTT | CSASGATMNTEAFF
TRBJ2-1 | TRBV12-3/TRBV12-4 | many | TRBD2 | TGTGCCAGCAGTTCCCAGGGGACTAGTTTCCACAATGAGCAGTTCTTC | CASSSQGTSFHNEQFF
TRBJ1-4 | TRBV20-1 | . | . | TGCAGTGCTAGTGCGGGGACAACAACTAATGAAAAACTGTTTTTT | CSASAGTTTNEKLFF
TRBJ2-2 | TRBV7-8 | . | . | TGTGCCAGCAGCTTAGCGACTAGGGGGCGCCCCGGGGAGCTGTTTTTT | CASSLATRGRPGELFF
TRBJ2-3 | TRBV7-2 | . | . | TGTGCCAGCAGCATGGGACCCATGACAAGCACAGATACGCAGTATTTT | CASSMGPMTSTDTQYF
TRBJ2-2 | TRBV6-5 | few | TRBD2 | TGTGCCAGCAGTTTCGGGACTAGCGGGGGGGCGAACACCGGGGAGCTGTTTTTT | CASSFGTSGGANTGELFF
TRBJ2-1 | TRBV29-1 | many | . | TGCAGCGTTGGTAGCGACTACCTTACCCAGTTCTTC | CSVGSDYLTQFF
TRBJ2-7 | TRBV5-5 | few | . | TGTGCCAGCAGCTTGTCAGGGGTCGGCTACGAGCAGTACTTC | CASSLSGVGYEQYF
TRBJ2-7 | TRBV20-1 | many | TRBD1 | TGCAGTGCTAGAGGGGACAGGGGGCCCTACGAGCAGTACTTC | CSARGDRGPYEQYF
TRBJ2-2 | TRBV30 | few | . | TGTGCCTGGACGAAAGTGGGCACCGGGGAGCTGTTTTTT | CAWTKVGTGELFF
TRBJ2-1 | TRBV6-1 | . | TRBD2 | TGTGCCAGCAGTCCCCGGACTAGCTCAAGGGGGGATGAGCAGTTCTTC | CASSPRTSSRGDEQFF
TRBJ2-1 | TRBV29-1 | many | . | TGCAGCGGGGCGGGCAGGGGTTCCTACAATGAGCAGTTCTTC | CSGAGRGSYNEQFF
TRBJ2-1 | TRBV18 | few | TRBD2 | TGTGCCAGCTCACCACCAGCTAGCGGCTACAATGAGCAGTTCTTC | CASSPPASGYNEQFF
TRBJ1-4 | TRBV29-1 | few | . | TGCAGCGTTCACCTACAGGGTAGTCGTGAAAAACTGTTTTTT | CSVHLQGSREKLFF
TRBJ2-1 | TRBV28 | . | . | TGTGCCAGCAGGCCGGAGGCCTTGGAGCAGTTCTTC | CASRPEALEQFF
TRBJ2-7 | TRBV15 | . | . | TGTGCCACCAGCAACTCGGACGGACCGTCGTACTTC | CATSNSDGPSYF
TRBJ2-7 | TRBV7-2 | . | . | TGTGCCAGCAGCCCCCAGGTCGGAGGGGTTAGCTACGAGCAGTACTTC | CASSPQVGGVSYEQYF
TRBJ2-3 | TRBV27 | few | TRBD2 | TGTGCCAGCAGTTTATCGCCGGGACTACGCAAAGATACGCAGTATTTT | CASSLSPGLRKDTQYF
TRBJ2-7 | TRBV7-8 | many | TRBD2 | TGTGCCAGCAGCTTAGAGGAGCGGGGACCTAGGAGGTCCTACGAGCAGTACTTC | CASSLEERGPRRSYEQYF
TRBJ1-5 | TRBV19 | . | . | TGTGCCACCGGAGGCTCCTGGCCCCAGCATTTT | CATGGSWPQHF
TRBJ1-4 | TRBV4-2 | many | . | TGTGCCAGCAGCCAAGGCGGGGGCCATAATGAAAAACTGTTTTTT | CASSQGGGHNEKLFF
TRBJ2-7 | TRBV12-3/TRBV12-4 | few | TRBD1 | TGTGCCAGCAGCCCGACAGGGGGTGACTACGAGCAGTACTTC | CASSPTGGDYEQYF
TRBJ2-7 | TRBV10-3 | many | . | TGTGCCATCAGTGCTCGCACCTACGAGCAGTACTTC | CAISARTYEQYF
TRBJ2-1 | TRBV5-1 | . | TRBD2 | TGCGCCAGCAGCTTGGCCAGGCTAGCGGGTTACAATGAGCAGTTCTTC | CASSLARLAGYNEQFF
TRBJ2-6 | TRBV30 | few | . | TGTGCCTGGACACCTCAAAACGTCCTGACTTTC | CAWTPQNVLTF